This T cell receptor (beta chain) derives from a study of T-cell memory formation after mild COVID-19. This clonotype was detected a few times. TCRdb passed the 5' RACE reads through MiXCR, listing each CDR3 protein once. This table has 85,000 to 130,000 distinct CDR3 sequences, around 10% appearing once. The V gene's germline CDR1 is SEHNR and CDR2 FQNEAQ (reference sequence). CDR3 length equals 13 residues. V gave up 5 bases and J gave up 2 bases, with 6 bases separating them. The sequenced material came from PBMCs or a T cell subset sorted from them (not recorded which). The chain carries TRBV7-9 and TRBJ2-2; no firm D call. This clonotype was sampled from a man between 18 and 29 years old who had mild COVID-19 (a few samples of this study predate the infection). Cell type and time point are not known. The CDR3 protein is CASSRDNTGELFF. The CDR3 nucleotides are TGTGCCAGCAGCCGCGATAACACCGGGGAGCTGTTTTTT.